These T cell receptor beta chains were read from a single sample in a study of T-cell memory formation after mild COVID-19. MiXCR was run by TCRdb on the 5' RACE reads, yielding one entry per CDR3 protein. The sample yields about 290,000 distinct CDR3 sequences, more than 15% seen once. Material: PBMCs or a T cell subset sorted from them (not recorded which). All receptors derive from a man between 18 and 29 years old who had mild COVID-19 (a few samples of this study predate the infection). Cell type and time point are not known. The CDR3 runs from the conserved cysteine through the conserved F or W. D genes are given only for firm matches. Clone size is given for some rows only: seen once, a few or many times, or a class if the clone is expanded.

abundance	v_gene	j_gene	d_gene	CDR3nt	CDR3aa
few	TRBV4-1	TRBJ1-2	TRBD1	TGCGCCAGCAGCCAACGAAGGGACAGCAACTATGGCTACACCTTC	CASSQRRDSNYGYTF
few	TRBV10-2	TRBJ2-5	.	TGCGCCAGCAGTGACGGGGAGACCCAGTACTTC	CASSDGETQYF
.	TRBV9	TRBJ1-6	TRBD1	TGTGCCAGCGGGAAAGACAGGGATAATTCACCCCTCCACTTT	CASGKDRDNSPLHF
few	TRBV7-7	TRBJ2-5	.	TGTGCCAGCAGCCGTTACGGGGGATCCTACCAAGAGACCCAGTACTTC	CASSRYGGSYQETQYF
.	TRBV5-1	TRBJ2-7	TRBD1	TGCGCCAGCAGCTTGGCCGGGACAGAAACCTACGAGCAGTACTTC	CASSLAGTETYEQYF
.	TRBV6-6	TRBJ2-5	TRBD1	TGTGCCAGCAGTAGACGGGACAGTCCCTTCCGGGAGACCCAGTACTTC	CASSRRDSPFRETQYF
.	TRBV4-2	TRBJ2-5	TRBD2	TGTGCCAGCAGCCAACCACTAGCGCGGCAAGAGACCCAGTACTTC	CASSQPLARQETQYF
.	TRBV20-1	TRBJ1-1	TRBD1	TGCAGTGCTAGAGGGTGGGAGACAGGGGGCATTATGAACACTGAAGCTTTCTTT	CSARGWETGGIMNTEAFF
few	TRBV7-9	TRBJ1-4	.	TGTGCCAGCAGCTCACAGGGATATGCAACTAATGAAAAACTGTTTTTT	CASSSQGYATNEKLFF
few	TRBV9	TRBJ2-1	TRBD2	TGTGCCAGCAGCGTAGGACTCCCAAGTTGGCGGGGGGGCCTTGAGCAGTTCTTC	CASSVGLPSWRGGLEQFF
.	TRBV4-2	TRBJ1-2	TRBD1	TGTGCCAGCACCCCAGCGACAGGGAGAAAGGGCTACACCTTC	CASTPATGRKGYTF
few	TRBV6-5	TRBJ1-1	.	TGTGCCAGCAGTTACTCGCGGGTATTTGAAGCTTTCTTT	CASSYSRVFEAFF
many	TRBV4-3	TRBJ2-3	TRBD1	TGCGCCAGCAGCCAAGATCGGACAGGGGGCGCGGATACGCAGTATTTT	CASSQDRTGGADTQYF
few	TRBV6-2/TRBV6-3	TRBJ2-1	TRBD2	TGTGCCAGCAGTTACTCGACTAGCGGGGGGGCCGACTCCTACAATGAGCAGTTCTTC	CASSYSTSGGADSYNEQFF
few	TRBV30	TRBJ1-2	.	TGTGCCTCGCCCGCAGGCAGAAGGAGGGGCTACACCTTC	CASPAGRRRGYTF
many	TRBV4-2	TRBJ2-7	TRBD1	TGTGCCAGCAGCCAAGATAGGGGGACAGGGGGCTACGAGCAGTACTTC	CASSQDRGTGGYEQYF
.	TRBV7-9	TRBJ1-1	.	TGTGCCAGCAGCTCCTTGGGTGGACGGGACACTGAAGCTTTCTTT	CASSSLGGRDTEAFF
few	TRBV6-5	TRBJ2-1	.	TGTGCCAGTTCTCTTGACAGGTACTACAATGAGCAGTTCTTC	CASSLDRYYNEQFF
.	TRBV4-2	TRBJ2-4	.	TGTGCCAGCAGGGGGGATACGCTAGCCAAAAACATTCAGTACTTC	CASRGDTLAKNIQYF
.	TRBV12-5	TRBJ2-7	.	TGTGCTAGTGGATTGCCCAGGCACGAGCAGTACTTC	CASGLPRHEQYF
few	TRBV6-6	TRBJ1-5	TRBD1	TGTGCCAGCAGACCAACAGACAGGGGCTATCAGCCCCAGCATTTT	CASRPTDRGYQPQHF
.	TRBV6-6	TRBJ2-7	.	TGTGCCAGCAGTCAAAGACAGGGAGGCTACGAGCAGTACTTC	CASSQRQGGYEQYF
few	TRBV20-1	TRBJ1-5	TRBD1	TGCAGTGCTCTCGGACAGGGAAGGGTTCAGCCCCAGCATTTT	CSALGQGRVQPQHF
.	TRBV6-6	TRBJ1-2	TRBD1	TGTGCCAGCAGCTTACAGGGGGTGGACTATGGCTACACCTTC	CASSLQGVDYGYTF
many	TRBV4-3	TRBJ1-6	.	TGCGCCAGCAGCCAAGGAAACGGCGCGATTAATTCACCCCTCCACTTT	CASSQGNGAINSPLHF
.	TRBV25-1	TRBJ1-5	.	TGTGCCAGCCCCGCGGGGTTACCCAATCAGCCCCAGCATTTT	CASPAGLPNQPQHF
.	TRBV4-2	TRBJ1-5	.	TGTGCCAGCAGCCAAGTTGCTAACGGAATAGATCAGCCCCAGCATTTT	CASSQVANGIDQPQHF
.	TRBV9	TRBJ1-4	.	TGTGCCAGCAGCGCCTCGGGGGGTCCTAATGAAAAACTGTTTTTT	CASSASGGPNEKLFF
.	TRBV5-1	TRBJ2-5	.	TGCGCCAGCAGCTTGTTCTTGGTAGCGGAAGAGACCCAGTACTTC	CASSLFLVAEETQYF
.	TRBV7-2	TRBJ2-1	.	TGTGCCAGCAGCTTAGTGGGGACCCCCGGTGAGCAGTTCTTC	CASSLVGTPGEQFF
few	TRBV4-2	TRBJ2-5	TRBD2	TGTGCCAGCAGCCAAAACGGGGGGGAGGAGACCCAGAACTTC	CASSQNGGEETQNF
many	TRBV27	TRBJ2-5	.	TGTGCCAGCAGTTTAATCGGGACCACAAGCGGAGAGACCCAGTACTTC	CASSLIGTTSGETQYF
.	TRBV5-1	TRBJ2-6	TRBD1	TGCGCCAGCAGCGTTGGGACAGCCCCTGGGGCCAACGTCCTGACTTTC	CASSVGTAPGANVLTF